Included here is one T cell receptor (beta chain) sequence, with context. Which antigen it targets is not known. The sample holds no much larger clone one base away, and base qualities are not on file. A two-step multiplex PCR was used to amplify TCR-beta CDR3 regions from genomic DNA, and Illumina-compatible adaptors were added in the second step. As a commercial immunoSEQ service, TCR-beta immunosequencing was carried out on an Illumina platform. Per the authors' processing: Two measures summarised the repertoires: productive clonality, and Top 10 Clones, meaning the percentage of T-cell templates coming from the ten most frequent sequences. Values for productive clonality spanned 0 to 1, where a value of 1 indicated a monoclonal population. Tumour-associated clones were defined as sequences comprising at least 0.1% of tumour T-cell templates but absent from matched non-adjacent lung, identified via log10 scatter plots. Student's t-tests were used for two-group comparisons, ANOVA was used for stages, and linear regression was used for relationships, with analyses conducted in GraphPad Prism7 and R. Not all clones reach the TCRdb copy of this immuneACCESS table, which keeps in-frame sequences only. Checked studies attribute under half of the gap to unresolved V genes and leave the rest unexplained. That table supplies the V and J calls and clone size; D and trimming were determined from the DNA. The sample has thousands of clones on record, under 80% of them singletons. The ten largest clones take up about 9.4% of the sample.

The data are from a study of immune cell composition in non-small cell lung cancer (dated by TCRdb to the late 2010s). In the study overall: To assign histologic subtype, which was mostly lung adenocarcinoma or squamous cell carcinoma, H&E was combined with p63, CK5, Napsin A and TTF-1 immunohistochemistry. Using Adaptive Biotechnologies, the researchers ran TCR-beta sequencing on some 34 paired NSCLC tumour and non-adjacent lung specimens, along with around 25 tumour-only specimens. Several tumour specimens with TCR-beta data were rare histological subtypes and were excluded from the subtype comparisons. In supplementary cohort #1, which comprised around 11 lung adenocarcinoma cases, paired tumour/lung TCR-beta sequencing was performed and TIL populations were generated so that tumour reactivity could be assessed. Beyond this particular receptor, the publication reports: Only 10 cases were included in the reactivity cohort, and sequence sharing between tumour-reactive clones and the dominant in vivo tumour-associated clones was not shown. Across around nine adenocarcinoma cases, TIL tumour reactivity correlated strongly with maximal tumour-associated clone frequency but not with overall clonality. Top 10 clone scores and productive clonality were significantly higher in lung squamous cell carcinoma than in lung adenocarcinoma tumours. No significant correlation was found between smoking pack-years and tumour TCR-beta clonality. Tumour-associated clones >0.5% occurred in nearly half of NSCLC cases: about 30% of adenocarcinomas versus around 75% of squamous carcinomas.

Genomic DNA was isolated with the QIAamp DNA kit from frozen aliquots of single-cell suspensions that had not been sorted. The tumour samples consisted of surgically resected non-small cell lung cancer tissue. Tissues were received within 2 hours of resection and were immediately processed into single-cell suspensions. Tissue was mechanically dissociated and enzymatically digested with DNase I, collagenase I and hyaluronidase for approximately 30 minutes at 37 °C, then filtered and RBC-lysed. Here V drops 4 bases and J drops 0 bases, and the junction holds 4 bases not matched to any gene. The germline V gene (reference sequence) sets CDR1 to LNHDA and CDR2 to SQIVND. From the cysteine up to the phenylalanine, the CDR3 has a length of 17 residues. Only the CDR3 portion is preserved as DNA: 51 bases, with reading frame beginning at the first base.

This receptor chain uses TRBV19 and TRBJ2-1; TRBD2 lines up with 12 middle nucleotides. This clonotype was sampled from a human donor with non-small cell lung cancer. The sequenced sample was lung tumor tissue. The CDR3 loop reads CASSTRTSGTSYNEQFF. The DNA is as follows: TGTGCCAGTAGTACCCGGACTAGCGGGACCTCCTACAATGAGCAGTTCTTC.